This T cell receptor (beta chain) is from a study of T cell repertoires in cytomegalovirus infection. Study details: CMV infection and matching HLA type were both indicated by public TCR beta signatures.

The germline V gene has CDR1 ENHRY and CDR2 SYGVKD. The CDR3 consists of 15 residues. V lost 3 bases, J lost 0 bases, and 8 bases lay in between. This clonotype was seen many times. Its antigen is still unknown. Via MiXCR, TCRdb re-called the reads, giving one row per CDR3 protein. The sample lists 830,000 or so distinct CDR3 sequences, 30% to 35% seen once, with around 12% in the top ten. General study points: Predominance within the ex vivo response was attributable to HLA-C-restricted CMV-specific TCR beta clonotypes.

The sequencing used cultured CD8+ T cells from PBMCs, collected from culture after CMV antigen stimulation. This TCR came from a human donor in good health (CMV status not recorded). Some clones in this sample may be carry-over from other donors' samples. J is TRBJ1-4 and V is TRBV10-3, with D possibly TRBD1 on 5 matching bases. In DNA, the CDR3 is TGTGCCATCAGTGATTTGGGGGCAACTAATGAAAAACTGTTTTTT. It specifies CAISDLGATNEKLFF.